This T cell receptor (beta chain) derives from a study of T-cell reconstitution after alpha-beta-depleted transplantation in children. CDR3 size: 15 residues. CDR1 is MNHEY, CDR2 SMNVEV, per germline (reference sequence). V was clipped by 6 bases and J by 4 bases; unmatched bases: 8. Library preparation (for TCRbeta) was performed with unique molecular identifiers. One entry per CDR3 protein results from TCRdb running MiXCR on the PCR reads. The table includes hundreds of thousands of distinct CDR3 sequences, about 33% detected once. The sample consisted of PBMCs from the stem cell graft donor, taken from the stem cell graft. The chain carries TRBV27 and TRBJ1-5, with 8 bases matching TRBD1. This clonotype was obtained from a human donor who donated a stem cell graft to a child with aplastic anemia. The CDR3 protein is CASSSRGLGNQPQHF. The CDR3 nucleotides read TGTGCCAGCAGCTCCAGGGGGCTGGGAAATCAGCCCCAGCATTTT.